Presented here are 24 T cell receptor beta chains from one specimen sequenced in a study of blood T cell repertoires in COVID-19. Only in-frame clones appear in the TCRdb table, and some are missing; sequencing was by immunoSEQ multiplex PCR. The table includes 150,000 to 200,000 clones, over 70% detected once. The sample was peripheral blood. All receptors come from a woman aged 40 to 49 with COVID-19, enrolled during active disease.

This sequence joins TRBV18 and TRBJ2-7, with TRBD2 matching 11 bases. The CDR3 spans 19 residues. Looked up from germline, CDR1 is KGHSH and CDR2 is LQKENI. V dropped 1 base and J dropped 4; count of bases not matched to a gene: 15. Here the CDR3 DNA reads TGTGCCAGCTCACCACGGCTAGCGGGAGGCACCCGGCCATTGTACGAGCAGTACTTC. Translation: CASSPRLAGGTRPLYEQYF.

The chain's CDR3 is CASSPALGLAGMWTDTQYF. As DNA, the CDR3 is TGTGCCAGCAGCCCTGCCTTGGGACTAGCGGGAATGTGGACAGATACGCAGTATTTT. The chain links TRBV28 to TRBJ2-3; 13 bases map to TRBD2. The length of the CDR3 is 19 residues. The junction had 15 bases not matched to a gene; V was cut back by 6 bases and J by 3 bases. Germline CDR1 is MDHEN and CDR2 is SYDVKM.

The chain links TRBV7-3 to TRBJ1-2; D gene unclear. V gave up 5 bases and J gave up 5 bases, with 12 bases separating them. The germline CDR1 and CDR2 sequences are SGHTA and FQGTGA. The CDR3 is 13 residues long. The CDR3 DNA follows: TGTGCCAGCAGCACGCGCCAGGCTTATGGCTACACCTTC. Protein sequence: CASSTRQAYGYTF.

The gene calls are TRBV5-8 and TRBJ1-2, with 7 bases fitting TRBD1. CDR1 and CDR2 (germline): SGHTS, YDEGEE. This CDR3 has 13 residues. Trimming cost V 3 bases and J 7 bases; bases outside gene matches: 6. CDR3 sequence (DNA): TGTGCCAGCAGCTACAGGGGCGGCGCTGGCTACACCTTC. The encoded protein is CASSYRGGAGYTF.

In this sample, this clone turned up a few times. The chain uses TRBV4-1 and TRBJ1-1, with D perhaps matching TRBD1 (6 bases). Germline V gene lookup returns CDR1 MGHRA and CDR2 YSYEKL. V was cut by 3 bases and J by 4 bases, with 12 bases left in between. The CDR3 runs 14 residues. The CDR3 spells CASSQVQGTTEAFF. CDR3 coding DNA: TGCGCCAGCAGCCAGGTACAGGGTACCACTGAAGCTTTCTTT.

The rearrangement joins TRBV12-5 to TRBJ1-4; the match to TRBD1 covers 7 bases. The CDR3 has 15 amino acids. The V and J ends lost 0 bases and 6 bases, in that order; junction bases with no gene match: 4. CDR1 is LGHNT and CDR2 is FRNRAP in the germline V gene. The chain's CDR3 is CASGLVQGWDEKLFF. The CDR3 DNA is TGTGCTAGTGGTTTGGTACAGGGGTGGGATGAAAAACTGTTTTTT.

This chain uses TRBV4-1 with TRBJ2-7; possible D gene TRBD1, 7 bases. Trimming shortened V by 2 bases and J by 5 bases, and 10 bases separated the two germline ends. The CDR3 length is 13 residues. Per the germline V gene, CDR1 is MGHRA and CDR2 is YSYEKL. The CDR3 DNA sequence: TGCGCCAGCAGCCAAACAGGGGAGGACGAGCAGTACTTC. Its translation: CASSQTGEDEQYF.

V and J are TRBV5-6 and TRBJ2-1, with 13 positions matching TRBD2. The CDR3 length is 15 residues. Germline-derived CDR1 and CDR2 are SGHDT and YYEEEE. The junction had 8 bases not matched to a gene; V was cut back by 4 bases and J by 10 bases. CDR3 DNA: TGTGCCAGCAGCCCTACTAGCGGGAGGGCCGAGGAGCAGTTCTTC. It is translated as CASSPTSGRAEEQFF.

The gene calls are TRBV2 and TRBJ2-7; 9 bases align to TRBD1. CDR3 length equals 16 residues. Germline CDR1 is SNHLY and CDR2 is FYNNEI. The J segment lost 2 bases and the V segment lost 6 bases, leaving 11 bases of the junction unmatched. CDR3 residues: CASRDNPGTGTYEQYF. The CDR3 coding sequence is TGTGCCAGCAGGGACAATCCCGGGACAGGGACCTACGAGCAGTACTTC.

The chain employs TRBV29-1 and TRBJ1-3; 9 bases are shared with TRBD1. The V gene's germline CDR1 is SQVTM and CDR2 ANQGSEA. The CDR3 length is 14 residues. The trim removed 6 bases at V and 4 bases at J, leaving 7 bases unmatched. CDR3 nucleotide sequence: TGCAGCGTGCTCCCTACAGGGGGCGGAAACACCATATATTTT. It codes for CSVLPTGGGNTIYF.

V usage is TRBV12-2 and J usage is TRBJ1-2; the table names TRBD1, a call not compared with the DNA. TRBV12-2 is a pseudogene. The CDR3 runs to 14 residues. Written as DNA, the CDR3 is TGTGCAAGTTTCAGCCTCAGGGGCGGCTATGGCTACACCTTC. This encodes CASFSLRGGYGYTF.

J is TRBJ1-1 and V is TRBV9; the D is unclear. This CDR3 is 15 amino acids long. V lost 1 base to trimming and J lost 1 base, with 11 bases between them. Germline V CDR1 and CDR2: SGDLS, YYNGEE. The CDR3 DNA is TGTGCCAGCAGCGTATATGACATACCGAACACTGAAGCTTTCTTT. It specifies CASSVYDIPNTEAFF.

This chain uses TRBV6-5 with TRBJ2-5; TRBD2 matches 7 bases. This CDR3 comprises 15 residues. Trimming cost V 2 bases and J 7 bases; bases outside gene matches: 10. Germline loops: CDR1 MNHEY, CDR2 SVGAGI. CDR3 in DNA: TGTGCCAGCAGTTACGGGGGGGACCAGTATAGGACCCAGTACTTC. It translates to CASSYGGDQYRTQYF.

The chain links TRBV3-1 (or the pseudogene TRBV3-2) to TRBJ2-3, with D possibly being TRBD1 (6 bases). The V and J ends lost 0 bases and 2 bases respectively, with 12 bases between them. Per the germline V gene, CDR1 is LGHDT and CDR2 is YNNKEL (reference sequence). The CDR3 covers 16 residues. CDR3 loop: CASSQDLRGNTDTQYF. The CDR3 nucleotides are TGTGCCAGCAGCCAAGATCTTAGGGGGAACACAGATACGCAGTATTTT.

In this sample, this clone turned up once. The rearrangement links TRBV6-5 to TRBJ1-2, with 10 positions matching TRBD1. CDR3 length: 15 amino acids. Germline V gene data show CDR1 as MNHEY and CDR2 as SVGAGI. Trimming at V came to 6 bases and at J to 5 bases, leaving 9 bases not matched to a gene. The CDR3 coding sequence is TGTGCCAGCAGACCACCGGGACAGGGGCCTTATGGCTACACCTTC. It translates to CASRPPGQGPYGYTF.

This chain connects TRBV4-1 to TRBJ2-7, with a possible D match to TRBD2 (6 bases). Germline V gives CDR1 MGHRA, CDR2 YSYEKL. The CDR3 has 12 residues. With 5 bases removed from V and 7 bases from J, the gap between germline ends came to 12 bases. The CDR3 coding sequence is TGCGCCAGCAGCTGGGGTGGGGGGGAGCAGTACTTC. Protein: CASSWGGGEQYF.

This clone came up a few times. The chain recombines TRBV19 with TRBJ1-5; D remains ambiguous. CDR3 length: 16 amino acids. Germline CDR1 LNHDA, CDR2 SQIVND (reference sequence). V shed 8 bases and J shed 0 bases, with 17 bases lying between them. The CDR3 region has the DNA TGTGCCAGTGAAGGCCGCGGGCCCGCTAGCAATCAGCCCCAGCATTTT. Its protein product is CASEGRGPASNQPQHF.

The chain employs TRBV18 and TRBJ2-5; 8 nucleotides agree with TRBD2. Germline lookup yields CDR1 KGHSH and CDR2 LQKENI. The length of the CDR3 is 14 residues. The J segment lost 5 bases and the V segment lost 3 bases, leaving 5 bases of the junction unmatched. The CDR3 DNA reads TGTGCCAGCTCACCGGGACTAGATAGGGAGACCCAGTACTTC. Translated, it gives CASSPGLDRETQYF. The full variable domain, completed using reference TRBV18 and TRBJ2-5, is NAGVMQNPRHLVRRRGQEARLRCSPMKGHSHVYWYRQLPEEGLKFMVYLQKENIIDESGMPKERFSAEFPKEGPSILRIQQVVRGDSAAYFCASSPGLDRETQYFGPGTRLLVL.

The J gene is TRBJ2-3, the V gene TRBV3-1 (or the pseudogene TRBV3-2); tentatively, D is TRBD2 (6 bases). Germline values: CDR1 LGHDT, CDR2 YNNKEL (reference sequence). V lost 1 base to trimming and J lost 6 bases, with 17 bases between them. The CDR3 runs to 16 residues. The DNA of the CDR3 is TGTGCCAGCAGCCAAGCCCGGAGTAGCGGTGTGGATACGCAGTATTTT. The encoded protein is CASSQARSSGVDTQYF.

The V call is TRBV12-3 or TRBV12-4, the J call TRBJ2-7, with 8 bases lining up with TRBD1. Germline trimming cut 10 bases from V and 6 bases from J; bases unmatched to any gene: 11. This CDR3 is 13 amino acids long. The CDR3 spells CATSDRVLPEQYF. Written as DNA, the CDR3 is TGTGCCACTTCGGACAGGGTCTTGCCCGAGCAGTACTTC.

The chain carries TRBV19 and TRBJ2-1; 11 bases match TRBD1. J lost 6 bases, V lost 7 bases, and 8 bases had no gene match. The CDR3 consists of 15 residues. CDR1 and CDR2 from the germline V gene are LNHDA and SQIVND (reference sequence). The CDR3 nucleotides read TGTGCCAGTACCACCGGGACAGGGGGTACCAATGAGCAGTTCTTC. The encoded protein is CASTTGTGGTNEQFF.

This sequence joins TRBV13 and TRBJ2-5, with D uncertain. The CDR3 contains 14 residues. Per germline, CDR1 PRHDT and CDR2 FYEKMQ (reference sequence). Between the trimmed V and J ends, which lost 4 bases and 1 base, there was a span of 10 bases. CDR3 coding DNA: TGTGCCAGCAGCTCTATGGGCCCCCAAGAGACCCAGTACTTC. Protein sequence: CASSSMGPQETQYF.

This chain joins TRBV5-6 and TRBJ1-6; the D is unclear. Germline V gene lookup returns CDR1 SGHDT and CDR2 YYEEEE. V dropped 3 bases and J dropped 6 bases, with 10 bases sitting between them. The CDR3 covers 14 residues. The CDR3 spells CASSYRELNSPLHF. CDR3 bases: TGTGCCAGCAGCTACCGGGAACTTAATTCACCCCTCCACTTT.

This clone was counted once. The chain couples TRBV7-2 to TRBJ2-7; D is perhaps TRBD1 (6 bases). The CDR3 is 15 amino acids. Germline V gene data show CDR1 as SGHTA and CDR2 as FQGNSA. Deletions cut 6 bases from V and 3 bases from J, with 18 bases between. The CDR3 is CASSFFWTAYYEQYF. The DNA for the CDR3 is TGTGCCAGCAGTTTTTTTTGGACAGCCTACTACGAGCAGTACTTC. Complete variable domain (other parts from reference TRBV7-2 and TRBJ2-7): GAGVSQSPSNKVTEKGKDVELRCDPISGHTALYWYRQSLGQGLEFLIYFQGNSAPDKSGLPSDRFSAERTGGSVSTLTIQRTQQEDSAVYLCASSFFWTAYYEQYFGPGTRLTVT.